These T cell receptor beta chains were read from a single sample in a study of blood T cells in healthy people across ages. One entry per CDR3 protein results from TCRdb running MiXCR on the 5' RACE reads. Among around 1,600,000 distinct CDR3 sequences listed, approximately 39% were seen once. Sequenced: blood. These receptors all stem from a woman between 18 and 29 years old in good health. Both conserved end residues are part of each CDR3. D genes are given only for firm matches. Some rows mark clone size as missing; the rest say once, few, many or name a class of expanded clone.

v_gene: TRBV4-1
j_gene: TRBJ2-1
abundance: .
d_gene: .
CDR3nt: TGCGCCAGCAGCCAAGCAAGGTTAGAAAGGCAGTTCTTC
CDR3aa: CASSQARLERQFF

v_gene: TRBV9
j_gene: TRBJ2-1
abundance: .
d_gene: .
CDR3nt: TGTGCCAGCAGCGTAGTCCCCCAGGGGTACAATGAGCAGTTCTTC
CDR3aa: CASSVVPQGYNEQFF

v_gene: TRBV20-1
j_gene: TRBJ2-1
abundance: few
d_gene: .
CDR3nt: TGCAGTGCTAGAGATGGGGCGGGAACCGCTGAGCAGTTCTTC
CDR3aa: CSARDGAGTAEQFF

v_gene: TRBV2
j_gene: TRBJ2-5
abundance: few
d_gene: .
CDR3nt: TGTGCCAGCAGTGAAGTCCCCCAAGAGACCCAGTACTTC
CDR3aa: CASSEVPQETQYF

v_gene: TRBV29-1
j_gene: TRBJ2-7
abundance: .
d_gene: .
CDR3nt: TGCAGCGTTGAAGATCTTACAGACGAGCAGTACTTC
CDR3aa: CSVEDLTDEQYF

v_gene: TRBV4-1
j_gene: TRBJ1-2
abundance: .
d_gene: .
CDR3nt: TGCGCCAGCAGCCAAGATGGGATGTCCGGGTATTCTAACTATGGCTACACCTTC
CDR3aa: CASSQDGMSGYSNYGYTF

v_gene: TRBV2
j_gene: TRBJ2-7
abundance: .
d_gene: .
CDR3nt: TGTGCCAGCCGGCAGGCCGTTGCCTACGAGCAGTACTTC
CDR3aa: CASRQAVAYEQYF

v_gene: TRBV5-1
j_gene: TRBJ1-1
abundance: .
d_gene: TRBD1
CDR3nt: TGCGCCAGCAGCCAGGACAGGATCGACACTGAAGCTTTCTTT
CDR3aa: CASSQDRIDTEAFF

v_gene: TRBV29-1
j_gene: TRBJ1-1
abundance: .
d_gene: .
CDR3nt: TGCAGCGTCTTTGAGAGGACTGAAGCTTTCTTT
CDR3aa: CSVFERTEAFF

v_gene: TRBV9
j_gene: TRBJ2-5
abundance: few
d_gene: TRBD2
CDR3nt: TGTGCCAGCAGCGTAGCTTCCCTAGCGGGGGATTCAGAGACCCAGTACTTC
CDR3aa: CASSVASLAGDSETQYF

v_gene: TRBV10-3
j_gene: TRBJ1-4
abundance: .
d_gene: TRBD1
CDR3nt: TGTGCCATCAGTGACCCGGGACAGGATGAAAAACTGTTTTTT
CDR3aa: CAISDPGQDEKLFF

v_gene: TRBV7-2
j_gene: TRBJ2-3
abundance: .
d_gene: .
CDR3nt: TGTGCCAGCAGCTTATCCGGGGGCCCCGGCACGACAGATACGCAGTATTTT
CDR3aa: CASSLSGGPGTTDTQYF

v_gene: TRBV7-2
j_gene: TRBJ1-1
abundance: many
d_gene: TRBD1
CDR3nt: TGTGCCAGCAGCCCCCGGACAGGGGGCACTGAAGCTTTCTTT
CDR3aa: CASSPRTGGTEAFF

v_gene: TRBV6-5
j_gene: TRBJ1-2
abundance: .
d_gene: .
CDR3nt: TGTGCCAGCAGTGGCTTGGGGCGACTTCACTATGGCTACACCTTC
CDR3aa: CASSGLGRLHYGYTF

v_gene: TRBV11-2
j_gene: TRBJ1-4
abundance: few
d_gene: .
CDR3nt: TGTGCCAGCAGCCCAACCGGGACAAGGCGCGCGTTACATGAAAAACTGTTTTTT
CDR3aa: CASSPTGTRRALHEKLFF

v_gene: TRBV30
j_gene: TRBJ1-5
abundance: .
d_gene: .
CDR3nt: TGTGCCTGGAGTCCAGGTTACAATCAGCCCCAGCATTTT
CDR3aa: CAWSPGYNQPQHF

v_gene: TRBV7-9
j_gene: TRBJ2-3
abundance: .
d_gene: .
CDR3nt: TGTGCCAGCAGCCCATCGACAGGCCCGGCCGGTGATACGCAGTATTTT
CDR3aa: CASSPSTGPAGDTQYF

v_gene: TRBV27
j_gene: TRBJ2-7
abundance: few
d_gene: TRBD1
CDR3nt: TGTGCCAGCAGTTTGGCATGGGACAGCTACGAGCAGTACTTC
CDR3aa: CASSLAWDSYEQYF

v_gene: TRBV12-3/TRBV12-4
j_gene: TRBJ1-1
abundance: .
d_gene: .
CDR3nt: TGTGCCAGCAGTTTCCGCCGGGCTGAAGCTTTCTTT
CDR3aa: CASSFRRAEAFF

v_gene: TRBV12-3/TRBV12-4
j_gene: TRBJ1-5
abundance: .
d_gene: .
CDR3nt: TGTGCCAGCAGACTGACTATGGGGTCGCCCCAGCATTTT
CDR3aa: CASRLTMGSPQHF

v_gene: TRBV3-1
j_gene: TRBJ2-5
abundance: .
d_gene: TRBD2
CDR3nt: TGTGCCAGCAGACGCTTTCGAGCGGGAGGGCCAGAATCCTACAATGAGCAGTACTTC
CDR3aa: CASRRFRAGGPESYNEQYF

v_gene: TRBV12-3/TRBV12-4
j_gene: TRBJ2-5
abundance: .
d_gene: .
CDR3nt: TGTGCCAGCAGTTTATCCGACAATGAGCAGTACTTC
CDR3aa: CASSLSDNEQYF

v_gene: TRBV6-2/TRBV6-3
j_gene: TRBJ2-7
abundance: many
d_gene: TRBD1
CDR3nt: TGTGCCAGCAGTCGACCGGGACAGTTCTCTGAGCAGTACTTC
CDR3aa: CASSRPGQFSEQYF

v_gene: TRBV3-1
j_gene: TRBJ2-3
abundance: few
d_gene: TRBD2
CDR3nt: TGTGCCAGCAGCCAGAGGTGGCTAGCGGGGGGGCGGGACACAGATACGCAGTATTTT
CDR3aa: CASSQRWLAGGRDTDTQYF

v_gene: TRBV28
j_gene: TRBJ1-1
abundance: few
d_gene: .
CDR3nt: TGTGCCAGCAGTTTTTATGGGACCGGGGGGACTGAAGCTTTCTTT
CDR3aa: CASSFYGTGGTEAFF

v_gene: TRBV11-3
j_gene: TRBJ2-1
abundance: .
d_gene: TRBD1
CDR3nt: TGTGCCAGCAGCTTAGGACAGGGGGCCTATGAGCAGTTCTTC
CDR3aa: CASSLGQGAYEQFF

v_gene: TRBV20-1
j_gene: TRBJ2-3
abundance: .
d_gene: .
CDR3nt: TGCAGTGCTTCAGAGGAGGGACTTCGCACAGGTACGCAGTATTTT
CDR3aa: CSASEEGLRTGTQYF

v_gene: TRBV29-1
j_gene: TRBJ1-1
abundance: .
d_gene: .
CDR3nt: TGCAGCGGGCTGGGGTGGGAGACTGAAGCTTTCTTT
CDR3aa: CSGLGWETEAFF

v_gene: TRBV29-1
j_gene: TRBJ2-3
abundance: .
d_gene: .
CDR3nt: TGCAGCGTTGGGGAAGGGGTCAGCACAGATACGCAGTATTTT
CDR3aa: CSVGEGVSTDTQYF

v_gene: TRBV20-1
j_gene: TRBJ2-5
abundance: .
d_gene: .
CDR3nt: TGCAGTGCTAGAAGAACGGGTCCAGAGACCCAGTACTTC
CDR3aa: CSARRTGPETQYF

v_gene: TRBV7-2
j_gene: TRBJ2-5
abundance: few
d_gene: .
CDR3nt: TGTGCCAGCAGCTTAGCGCGAGGGACAGAGACCCAGTACTTC
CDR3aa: CASSLARGTETQYF

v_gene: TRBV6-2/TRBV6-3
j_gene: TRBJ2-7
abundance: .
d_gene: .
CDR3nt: TGTGCCAGCAGCCAGTCCCACTACGAGCAGTACTTC
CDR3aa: CASSQSHYEQYF

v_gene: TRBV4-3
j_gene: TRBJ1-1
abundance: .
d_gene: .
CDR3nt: TGCGCCAGCAGCCAAGATTTCGGAGGGGTGGGCACTGAAGCTTTCTTT
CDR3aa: CASSQDFGGVGTEAFF

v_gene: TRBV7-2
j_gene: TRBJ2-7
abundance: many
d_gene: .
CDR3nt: TGTGCCAGCAGCTTGGGTTTGACCCCTCTCTACGAGCAGTACTTC
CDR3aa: CASSLGLTPLYEQYF

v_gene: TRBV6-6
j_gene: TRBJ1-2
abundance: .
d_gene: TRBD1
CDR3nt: TGTGCCAGCAGTACCACAGGGGGCCTCGGCTATGGCTACACCTTC
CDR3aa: CASSTTGGLGYGYTF